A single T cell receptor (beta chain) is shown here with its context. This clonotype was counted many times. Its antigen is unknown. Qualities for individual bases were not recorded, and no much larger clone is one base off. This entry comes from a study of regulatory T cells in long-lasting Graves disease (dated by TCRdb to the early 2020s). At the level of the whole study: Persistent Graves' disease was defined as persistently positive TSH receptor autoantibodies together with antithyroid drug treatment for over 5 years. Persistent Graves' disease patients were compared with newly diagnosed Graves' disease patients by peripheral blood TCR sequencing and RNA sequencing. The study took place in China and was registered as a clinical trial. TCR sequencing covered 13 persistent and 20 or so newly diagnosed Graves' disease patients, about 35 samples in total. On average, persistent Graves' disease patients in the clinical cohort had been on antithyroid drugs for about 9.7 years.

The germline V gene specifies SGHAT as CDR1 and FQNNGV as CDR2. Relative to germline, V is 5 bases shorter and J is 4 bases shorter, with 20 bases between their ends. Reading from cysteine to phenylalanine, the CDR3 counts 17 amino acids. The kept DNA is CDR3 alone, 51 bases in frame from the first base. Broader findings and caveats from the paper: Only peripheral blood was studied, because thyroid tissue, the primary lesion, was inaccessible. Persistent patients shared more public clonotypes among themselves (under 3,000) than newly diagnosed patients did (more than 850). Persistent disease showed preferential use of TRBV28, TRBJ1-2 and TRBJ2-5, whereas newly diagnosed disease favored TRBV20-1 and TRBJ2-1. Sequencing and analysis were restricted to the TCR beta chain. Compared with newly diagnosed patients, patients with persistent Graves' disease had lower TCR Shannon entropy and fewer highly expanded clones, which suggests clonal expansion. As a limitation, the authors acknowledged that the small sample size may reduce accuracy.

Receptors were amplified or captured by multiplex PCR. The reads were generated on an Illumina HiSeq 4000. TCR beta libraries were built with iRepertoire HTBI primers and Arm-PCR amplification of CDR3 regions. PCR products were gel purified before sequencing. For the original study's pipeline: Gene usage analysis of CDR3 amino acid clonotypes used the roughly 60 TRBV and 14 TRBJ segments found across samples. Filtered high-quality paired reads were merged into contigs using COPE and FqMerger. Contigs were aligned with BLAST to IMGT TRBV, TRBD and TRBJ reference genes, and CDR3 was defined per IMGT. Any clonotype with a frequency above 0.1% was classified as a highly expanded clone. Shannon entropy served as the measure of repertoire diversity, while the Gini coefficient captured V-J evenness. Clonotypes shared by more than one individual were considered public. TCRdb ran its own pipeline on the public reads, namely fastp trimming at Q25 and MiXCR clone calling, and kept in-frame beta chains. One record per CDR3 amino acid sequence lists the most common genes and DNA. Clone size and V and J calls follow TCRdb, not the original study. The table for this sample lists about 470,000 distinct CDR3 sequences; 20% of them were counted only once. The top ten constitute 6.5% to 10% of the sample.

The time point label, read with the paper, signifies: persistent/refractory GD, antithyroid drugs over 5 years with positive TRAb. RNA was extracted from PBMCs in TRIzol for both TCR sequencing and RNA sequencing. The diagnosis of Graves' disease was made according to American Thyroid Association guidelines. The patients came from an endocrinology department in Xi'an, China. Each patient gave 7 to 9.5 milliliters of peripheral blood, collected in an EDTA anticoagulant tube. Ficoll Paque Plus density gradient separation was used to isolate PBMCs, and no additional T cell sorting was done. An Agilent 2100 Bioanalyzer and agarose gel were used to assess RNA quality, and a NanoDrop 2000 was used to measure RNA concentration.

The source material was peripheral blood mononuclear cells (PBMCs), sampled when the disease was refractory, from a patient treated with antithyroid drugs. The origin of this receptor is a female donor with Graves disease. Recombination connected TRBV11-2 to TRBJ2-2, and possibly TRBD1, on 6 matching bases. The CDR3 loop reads CASSEGVRGVPTGELFF. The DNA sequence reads TGTGCCAGCAGCGAGGGGGTTAGAGGGGTTCCCACCGGGGAGCTGTTTTTT.